These T cell receptor beta chains were read from a single sample in a study of blood T cell repertoires in COVID-19. Using immunoSEQ multiplex PCR, the repertoire was profiled, and TCRdb retains in-frame clones only, with some absent. The table shows 300,000 to 450,000 clones, with 88% occurring only once. The sample consisted of PBMCs or T cells enriched from blood (not recorded which). These receptor sequences come from a young woman who had recovered from COVID-19. CDR3s include the opening cysteine and the closing phenylalanine or tryptophan. Fields, in order: J gene, clone size, D gene, V gene, CDR3 DNA, CDR3 protein. The D gene is left open where the match is weak. A clone size is listed for some rows: how often the clone was seen (once, few, many), or a class if it is expanded.

j_call: TRBJ1-2
clone_size: -
d_call: -
v_call: TRBV28
cdr3_nt: TGTGCCAGCAGTTCCCAAGGGGCGGCGGTGAATGGCTACACCTTC
cdr3_aa: CASSSQGAAVNGYTF

j_call: TRBJ1-2
clone_size: few
d_call: -
v_call: TRBV27
cdr3_nt: TGTGCCAGCAGTTTAGATTTTACAGGAATCTACACCTTC
cdr3_aa: CASSLDFTGIYTF

j_call: TRBJ1-5
clone_size: few
d_call: -
v_call: TRBV15
cdr3_nt: TGTGCCACCAGCAGGGAAGGGGGCCAGCATTTT
cdr3_aa: CATSREGGQHF

j_call: TRBJ1-1
clone_size: -
d_call: -
v_call: TRBV5-1
cdr3_nt: TGCGCCAGCAGCTTGGCTCTGGGCAGCGAAGCTTTCTTT
cdr3_aa: CASSLALGSEAFF

j_call: TRBJ2-5
clone_size: -
d_call: -
v_call: TRBV2
cdr3_nt: TGTGCCAGCGGGGACTCCATACAAGAGACCCAGTACTTC
cdr3_aa: CASGDSIQETQYF

j_call: TRBJ2-3
clone_size: -
d_call: -
v_call: TRBV12-3/TRBV12-4
cdr3_nt: TGTGCCAGCAGTTTCCTCACAGATACGCAGTATTTT
cdr3_aa: CASSFLTDTQYF

j_call: TRBJ2-5
clone_size: -
d_call: TRBD2
v_call: TRBV5-4
cdr3_nt: TGTGCCAGCAGCTTGGAGGGACTAGCAGAGACCCAGTACTTC
cdr3_aa: CASSLEGLAETQYF

j_call: TRBJ1-4
clone_size: -
d_call: -
v_call: TRBV18
cdr3_nt: TGTGCCAGCTCACCACGGAACGGGGAAAAACTGTTTTTT
cdr3_aa: CASSPRNGEKLFF

j_call: TRBJ1-6
clone_size: -
d_call: TRBD1
v_call: TRBV7-9
cdr3_nt: TGTGCCAGCAGCTCGACGACAGGGGTTCTCTCCTATAATTCACCCCTCCACTTT
cdr3_aa: CASSSTTGVLSYNSPLHF

j_call: TRBJ2-1
clone_size: -
d_call: TRBD2
v_call: TRBV6-1
cdr3_nt: TGTGCCAGCAGTGATCGAGGGAGGGGTGAGCAGTTCTTC
cdr3_aa: CASSDRGRGEQFF

j_call: TRBJ2-3
clone_size: -
d_call: TRBD2
v_call: TRBV5-1
cdr3_nt: TGCGCCAGCAGCTGGATGGGACTAGCGGGGGGGCTTGCAGATACGCAGTATTTT
cdr3_aa: CASSWMGLAGGLADTQYF

j_call: TRBJ1-1
clone_size: -
d_call: TRBD1
v_call: TRBV5-1
cdr3_nt: TGCGCCAGCAGCTCCAGACAGGGAACGCTGAGCACTGAAGCTTTCTTT
cdr3_aa: CASSSRQGTLSTEAFF

j_call: TRBJ2-1
clone_size: -
d_call: TRBD1
v_call: TRBV7-2
cdr3_nt: TGTGCCAGCAGCTTACCACACAGGGGGGTTGAGCAGTTCTTC
cdr3_aa: CASSLPHRGVEQFF

j_call: TRBJ2-7
clone_size: once
d_call: -
v_call: TRBV4-1
cdr3_nt: TGCGCCAGCAGCCAAGATCGCCCGGGCGAGCAGTACTTC
cdr3_aa: CASSQDRPGEQYF

j_call: TRBJ1-1
clone_size: once
d_call: TRBD1
v_call: TRBV5-4
cdr3_nt: TGTGCCAGCAGCGTACCTTACCGGACAGGGATGAACACTGAAGCTTTCTTT
cdr3_aa: CASSVPYRTGMNTEAFF

j_call: TRBJ1-5
clone_size: -
d_call: TRBD1
v_call: TRBV18
cdr3_nt: TGTGCCAGCGGAGGGGGCGGCCGGCAGCCCCAGCATTTT
cdr3_aa: CASGGGGRQPQHF

j_call: TRBJ2-7
clone_size: once
d_call: TRBD2
v_call: TRBV6-2/TRBV6-3
cdr3_nt: TGTGCCAGCAGTGATCTAGCGGGGGGTCCCTACGAGCAGTACTTC
cdr3_aa: CASSDLAGGPYEQYF

j_call: TRBJ1-6
clone_size: -
d_call: TRBD1
v_call: TRBV6-1
cdr3_nt: TGTGCCAGCAGGGAACAGGGGGCTCTGAGGATAAATTCACCCCTCCACTTT
cdr3_aa: CASREQGALRINSPLHF

j_call: TRBJ1-4
clone_size: few
d_call: TRBD1
v_call: TRBV10-3
cdr3_nt: TGTGCCATCAAGACAGGGCATAATGAAAAACTGTTTTTT
cdr3_aa: CAIKTGHNEKLFF

j_call: TRBJ2-1
clone_size: -
d_call: TRBD1
v_call: TRBV7-2
cdr3_nt: TGTGCCAGCAGCGGACAGGGAGCTTTCAATGAGCAGTTCTTC
cdr3_aa: CASSGQGAFNEQFF

j_call: TRBJ2-3
clone_size: once
d_call: TRBD2
v_call: TRBV4-2
cdr3_nt: TGTGCCAGCAGCCAAGATCGAGCGGGGCTAGGGGATACGCAGTATTTT
cdr3_aa: CASSQDRAGLGDTQYF

j_call: TRBJ2-5
clone_size: -
d_call: TRBD2
v_call: TRBV7-2
cdr3_nt: TGTGCCAGCAGCTCCCAGACTAGCGGGGGAGAGACCCAGTACTTC
cdr3_aa: CASSSQTSGGETQYF

j_call: TRBJ2-7
clone_size: -
d_call: TRBD1
v_call: TRBV6-1
cdr3_nt: TGTGCCAGCAGTGAACGACTGACAGGGGTTTCCTACGAGCAGTACTTC
cdr3_aa: CASSERLTGVSYEQYF

j_call: TRBJ1-6
clone_size: few
d_call: TRBD1
v_call: TRBV30
cdr3_nt: TGTGCCTGGAGGAAGGGACAGGGGCTGAGCTCCTATAATTCACCCCTCCACTTT
cdr3_aa: CAWRKGQGLSSYNSPLHF

j_call: TRBJ1-6
clone_size: -
d_call: TRBD1
v_call: TRBV30
cdr3_nt: TGTGCCTGCAGGACAGGGTTTGATTCACCCCTCCACTTT
cdr3_aa: CACRTGFDSPLHF

j_call: TRBJ1-4
clone_size: -
d_call: -
v_call: TRBV2
cdr3_nt: TGTGCCAGCATAGGTCAGGGGAGTGAAAAACTGTTTTTT
cdr3_aa: CASIGQGSEKLFF

j_call: TRBJ2-1
clone_size: -
d_call: -
v_call: TRBV21-1
cdr3_nt: TGTGCCAGCAGCAAAGGTAGGCAACTAGCGGGGGGCTTCGATGAGCAGTTCTTC
cdr3_aa: CASSKGRQLAGGFDEQFF

j_call: TRBJ2-3
clone_size: once
d_call: -
v_call: TRBV4-1
cdr3_nt: TGCGCCAGCAGCCCCCGGGACACAGATACGCAGTATTTT
cdr3_aa: CASSPRDTDTQYF

j_call: TRBJ2-7
clone_size: -
d_call: TRBD1
v_call: TRBV5-1
cdr3_nt: TGCGCCAGCAGCTACGGACAGGGGGCCGGCGAGCAGTACTTC
cdr3_aa: CASSYGQGAGEQYF

j_call: TRBJ2-5
clone_size: -
d_call: TRBD2
v_call: TRBV7-3
cdr3_nt: TGTGCCAGCAGCCCGCAAGGCGGGGGCCAAGAGACCCAGTACTTC
cdr3_aa: CASSPQGGGQETQYF

j_call: TRBJ1-5
clone_size: -
d_call: -
v_call: TRBV3-1/TRBV3-2
cdr3_nt: TGTGCCAGCAGCCAAACTGACAGACTCAATCAGCCCCAGCATTTT
cdr3_aa: CASSQTDRLNQPQHF

j_call: TRBJ1-6
clone_size: -
d_call: -
v_call: TRBV9
cdr3_nt: TGTGCCAGCAGCCACCGGACGGACTTAAATTCACCCCTCCACTTT
cdr3_aa: CASSHRTDLNSPLHF

j_call: TRBJ2-2
clone_size: -
d_call: -
v_call: TRBV12-3/TRBV12-4
cdr3_nt: TGTGCCAGCAGTTTAACGGCCGGGGAGCTGTTTTTT
cdr3_aa: CASSLTAGELFF

j_call: TRBJ1-2
clone_size: -
d_call: TRBD1
v_call: TRBV7-9
cdr3_nt: TGTGCCAGCAGCCTCGGACAGGGGGACTATGGCTACACCTTC
cdr3_aa: CASSLGQGDYGYTF

j_call: TRBJ1-1
clone_size: -
d_call: -
v_call: TRBV12-3/TRBV12-4
cdr3_nt: TGTGCCAGCAGCCCGCAGGGTCAAACTGAAGCTTTCTTT
cdr3_aa: CASSPQGQTEAFF

j_call: TRBJ1-5
clone_size: -
d_call: TRBD1
v_call: TRBV30
cdr3_nt: TGTGCCTGGAGTGTAGCAGGGGGTAACAATCAGCCCCAGCATTTT
cdr3_aa: CAWSVAGGNNQPQHF

j_call: TRBJ1-4
clone_size: -
d_call: TRBD1
v_call: TRBV28
cdr3_nt: TGTGCCAGCAGGCCCACAGGGGATGAAAAACTGTTTTTT
cdr3_aa: CASRPTGDEKLFF

j_call: TRBJ2-2
clone_size: -
d_call: TRBD2
v_call: TRBV6-5
cdr3_nt: TGTGCCAGCAGTTTTGCGGGGGGGCGGACCGGGGAGCTGTTTTTT
cdr3_aa: CASSFAGGRTGELFF

j_call: TRBJ1-1
clone_size: -
d_call: -
v_call: TRBV5-1
cdr3_nt: TGCGCCAGCAGCTTGGCCCGGGGTATGAACACTGAAGCTTTCTTT
cdr3_aa: CASSLARGMNTEAFF

j_call: TRBJ2-1
clone_size: once
d_call: -
v_call: TRBV11-3
cdr3_nt: TGTGCCAGCAGCTTAGGAGGGCCAATGACCTACAATGAGCAGTTCTTC
cdr3_aa: CASSLGGPMTYNEQFF

j_call: TRBJ2-3
clone_size: -
d_call: -
v_call: TRBV6-5
cdr3_nt: TGTGCCAGCAGTAAGCCTAGCACAGATACGCAGTATTTT
cdr3_aa: CASSKPSTDTQYF